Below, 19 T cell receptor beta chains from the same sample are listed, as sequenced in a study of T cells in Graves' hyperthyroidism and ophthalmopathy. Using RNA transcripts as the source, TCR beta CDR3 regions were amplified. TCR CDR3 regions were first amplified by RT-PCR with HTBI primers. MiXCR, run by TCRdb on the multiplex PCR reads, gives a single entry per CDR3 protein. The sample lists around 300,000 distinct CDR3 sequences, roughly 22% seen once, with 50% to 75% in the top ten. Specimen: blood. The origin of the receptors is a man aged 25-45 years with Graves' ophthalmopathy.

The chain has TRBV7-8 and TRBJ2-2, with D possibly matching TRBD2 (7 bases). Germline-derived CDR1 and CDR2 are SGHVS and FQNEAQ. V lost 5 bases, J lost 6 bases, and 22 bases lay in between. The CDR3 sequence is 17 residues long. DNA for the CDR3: TGTGCCAGCAGCCCCCGTGGAGGGGGAAGCGGGGCCGGGGAGCTGTTTTTT. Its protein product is CASSPRGGGSGAGELFF.

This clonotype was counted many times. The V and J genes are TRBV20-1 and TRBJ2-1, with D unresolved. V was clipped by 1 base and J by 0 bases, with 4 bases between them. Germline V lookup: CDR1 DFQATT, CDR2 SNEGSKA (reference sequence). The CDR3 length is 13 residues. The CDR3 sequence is CSARVHSYNEQFF. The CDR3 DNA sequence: TGCAGTGCTAGAGTCCACTCCTACAATGAGCAGTTCTTC.

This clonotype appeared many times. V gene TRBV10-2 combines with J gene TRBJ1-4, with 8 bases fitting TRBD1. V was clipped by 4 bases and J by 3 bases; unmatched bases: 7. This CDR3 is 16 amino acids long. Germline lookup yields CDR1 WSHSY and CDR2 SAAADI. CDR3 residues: CASSGDRPSANEKLFF. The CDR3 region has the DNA TGCGCCAGCAGTGGGGACAGGCCCTCCGCTAATGAAAAACTGTTTTTT.

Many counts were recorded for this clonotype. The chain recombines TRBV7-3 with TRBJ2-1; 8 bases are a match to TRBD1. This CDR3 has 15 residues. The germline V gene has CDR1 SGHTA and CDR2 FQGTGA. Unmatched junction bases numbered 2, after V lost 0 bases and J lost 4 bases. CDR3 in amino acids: CASSLTGQEYNEQFF. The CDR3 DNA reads TGTGCCAGCAGCTTAACGGGACAGGAGTACAATGAGCAGTTCTTC.

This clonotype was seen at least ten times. The CDR3, as DNA: TGTGCCAGCAGTTTAGGGCAGCGGGATCAAGAGACCCAGTACTTC. This translates into CASSLGQRDQETQYF. V gene TRBV27 combines with J gene TRBJ2-5, with 7 bases matching TRBD2. V was pared by 2 bases and J by 2 bases, with 5 bases of the junction left unmatched. The CDR3 covers 15 residues. The germline V gene has CDR1 MNHEY and CDR2 SMNVEV (reference sequence).

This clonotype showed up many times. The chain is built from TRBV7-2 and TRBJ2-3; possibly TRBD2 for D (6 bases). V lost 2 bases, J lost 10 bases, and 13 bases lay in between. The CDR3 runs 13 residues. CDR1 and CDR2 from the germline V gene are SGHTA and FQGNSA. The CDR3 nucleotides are TGTGCCAGCAGCTTAAACGAGGGACTCTCGCAGTATTTT. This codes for CASSLNEGLSQYF.

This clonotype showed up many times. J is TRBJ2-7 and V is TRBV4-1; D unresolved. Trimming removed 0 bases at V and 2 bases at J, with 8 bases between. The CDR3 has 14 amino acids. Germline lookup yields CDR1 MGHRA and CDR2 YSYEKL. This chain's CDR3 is CASSQDLGAYEQYF. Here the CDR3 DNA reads TGCGCCAGCAGCCAAGATCTTGGGGCCTACGAGCAGTACTTC.

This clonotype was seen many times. The DNA of the CDR3 is TGTGCCTGGAGTAAAGGGACAGCGCAGCGTAATCAGCCCCAGCATTTT. Its translation: CAWSKGTAQRNQPQHF. The J gene is TRBJ1-5, the V gene TRBV30; 7 bases map to TRBD1. V lost 2 bases and J lost 4; bases outside the gene matches: 11. Per the germline V gene, CDR1 is GTSNPN and CDR2 is SVGIG (reference sequence). The CDR3 loop spans 16 amino acids.

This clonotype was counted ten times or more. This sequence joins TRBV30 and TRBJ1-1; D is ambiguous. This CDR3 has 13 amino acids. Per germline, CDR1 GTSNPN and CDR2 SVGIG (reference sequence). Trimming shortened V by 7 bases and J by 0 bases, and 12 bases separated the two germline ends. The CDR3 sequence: CAFLLSMNTEAFF. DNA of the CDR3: TGTGCCTTTTTATTGAGCATGAACACTGAAGCTTTCTTT.

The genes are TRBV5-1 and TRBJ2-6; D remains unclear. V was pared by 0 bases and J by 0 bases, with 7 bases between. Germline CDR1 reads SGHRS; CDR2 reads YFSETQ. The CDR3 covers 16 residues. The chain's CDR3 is CASSLARSSGANVLTF. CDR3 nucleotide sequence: TGCGCCAGCAGCTTGGCCAGGAGCTCTGGGGCCAACGTCCTGACTTTC. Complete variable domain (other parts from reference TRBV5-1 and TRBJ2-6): KAGVTQTPRYLIKTRGQQVTLSCSPISGHRSVSWYQQTPGQGLQFLFEYFSETQRNKGNFPGRFSGRQFSNSRSEMNVSTLELGDSALYLCASSLARSSGANVLTFGAGSRLTVL.

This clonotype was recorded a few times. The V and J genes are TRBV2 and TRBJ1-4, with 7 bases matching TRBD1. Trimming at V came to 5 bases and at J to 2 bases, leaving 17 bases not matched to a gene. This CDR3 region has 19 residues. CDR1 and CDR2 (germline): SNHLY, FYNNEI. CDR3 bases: TGTGCCAGCAGTACCCGGACAGGATGGGCATCCGGGACTAATGAAAAACTGTTTTTT. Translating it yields CASSTRTGWASGTNEKLFF.

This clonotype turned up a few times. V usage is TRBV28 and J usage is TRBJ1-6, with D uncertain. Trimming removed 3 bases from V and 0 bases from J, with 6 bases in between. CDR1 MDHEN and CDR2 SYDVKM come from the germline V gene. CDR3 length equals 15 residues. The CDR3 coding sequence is TGTGCCAGCAGTTTGGGAGTCTCCTATAATTCACCCCTCCACTTT. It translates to CASSLGVSYNSPLHF.

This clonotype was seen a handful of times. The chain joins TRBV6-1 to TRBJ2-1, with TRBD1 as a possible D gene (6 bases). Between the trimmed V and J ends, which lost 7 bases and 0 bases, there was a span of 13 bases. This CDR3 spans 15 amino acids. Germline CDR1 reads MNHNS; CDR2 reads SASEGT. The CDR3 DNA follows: TGTGCCAGCAACAAAGGGGGTAGCTCCTACAATGAGCAGTTCTTC. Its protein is CASNKGGSSYNEQFF.

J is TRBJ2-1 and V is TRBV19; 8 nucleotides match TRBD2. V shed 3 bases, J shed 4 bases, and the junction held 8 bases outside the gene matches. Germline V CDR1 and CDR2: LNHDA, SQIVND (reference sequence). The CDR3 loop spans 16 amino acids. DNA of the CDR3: TGTGCCAGTAGTATTCGGGCGGGAGGAACTTACAATGAGCAGTTCTTC. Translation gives CASSIRAGGTYNEQFF.

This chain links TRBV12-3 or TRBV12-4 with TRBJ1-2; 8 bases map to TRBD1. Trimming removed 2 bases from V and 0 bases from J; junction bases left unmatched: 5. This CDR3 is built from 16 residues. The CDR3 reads CASSLREDRANYGYTF. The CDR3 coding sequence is TGTGCCAGCAGTTTAAGGGAGGACAGGGCTAACTATGGCTACACCTTC.

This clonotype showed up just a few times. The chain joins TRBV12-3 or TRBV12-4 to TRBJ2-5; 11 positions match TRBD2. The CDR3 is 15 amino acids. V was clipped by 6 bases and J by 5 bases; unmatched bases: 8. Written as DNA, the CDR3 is TGTGCCAGCAGAGTAGCGGGAGGGCCAGGGGAGACCCAGTACTTC. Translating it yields CASRVAGGPGETQYF.

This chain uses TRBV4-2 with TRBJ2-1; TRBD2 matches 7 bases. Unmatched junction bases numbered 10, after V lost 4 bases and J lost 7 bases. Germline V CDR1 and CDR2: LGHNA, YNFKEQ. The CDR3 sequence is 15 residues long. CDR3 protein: CASSLPGGDMNEQFF. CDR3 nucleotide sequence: TGTGCCAGCAGCCTACCGGGAGGCGATATGAATGAGCAGTTCTTC.

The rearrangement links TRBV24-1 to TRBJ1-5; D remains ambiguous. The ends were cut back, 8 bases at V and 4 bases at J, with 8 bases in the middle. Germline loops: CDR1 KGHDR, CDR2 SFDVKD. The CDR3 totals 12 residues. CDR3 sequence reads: CATNAPNQPQHF. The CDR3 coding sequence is TGTGCCACCAATGCCCCTAATCAGCCCCAGCATTTT.

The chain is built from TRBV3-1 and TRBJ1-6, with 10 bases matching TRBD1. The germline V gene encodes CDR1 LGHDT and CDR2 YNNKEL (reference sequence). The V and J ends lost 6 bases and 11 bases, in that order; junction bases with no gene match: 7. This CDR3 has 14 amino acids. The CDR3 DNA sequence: TGTGCCAGCAGTTACCGGACAGGGGGAACACCCCTCCACTTT. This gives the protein CASSYRTGGTPLHF.